At least ten counts were recorded for the clone carrying this TCR beta chain. Its antigen is unknown. Time point noted: newly diagnosed GD, antithyroid drugs for less than 3 months. PBMC RNA was the source of the TCR library. This sample is part of a study of regulatory T cells in long-lasting Graves disease. Points from the study as a whole: TRBV28, TRBJ1-2 and TRBJ2-5 were favored in persistent disease.

V was trimmed by 5 bases and J by 8 bases, leaving 21 bases between them. In germline, CDR1 is ENHRY, CDR2 SYGVKD. CDR3 length: 15 residues. Construction of the TCR beta libraries employed iRepertoire HTBI primers in conjunction with Arm-PCR of CDR3 regions. From the multiplex PCR reads, TCRdb called clonotypes with MiXCR, one entry per CDR3 protein. In the table there are about 500,000 distinct CDR3 sequences, about 12% of which are singletons. Another study also made use of these data, one on T cells in Graves' hyperthyroidism and ophthalmopathy.

The sample consisted of peripheral blood mononuclear cells (PBMCs), taken at new diagnosis, from a patient treated with antithyroid drugs. The chain recombines TRBV10-3 with TRBJ1-2; D is possibly TRBD1 (5 bases). The sequence was collected from a woman aged 30 to 39 with Graves disease. This CDR3 is CAISNSAGGASGYTF. In DNA form, the CDR3 reads TGTGCCATCAGTAATTCCGCCGGGGGAGCGAGCGGCTACACCTTC.